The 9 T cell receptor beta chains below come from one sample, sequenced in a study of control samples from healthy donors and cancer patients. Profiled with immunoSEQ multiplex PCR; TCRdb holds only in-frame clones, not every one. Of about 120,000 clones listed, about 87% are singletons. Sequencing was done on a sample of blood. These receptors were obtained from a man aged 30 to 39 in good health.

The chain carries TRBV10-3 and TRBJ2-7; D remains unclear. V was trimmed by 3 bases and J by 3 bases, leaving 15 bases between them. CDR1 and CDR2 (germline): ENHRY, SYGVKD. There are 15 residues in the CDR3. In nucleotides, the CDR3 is TGTGCCATCAGTGAAAAAGGTGGCAGCGACTACGAGCAGTACTTC. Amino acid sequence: CAISEKGGSDYEQYF.

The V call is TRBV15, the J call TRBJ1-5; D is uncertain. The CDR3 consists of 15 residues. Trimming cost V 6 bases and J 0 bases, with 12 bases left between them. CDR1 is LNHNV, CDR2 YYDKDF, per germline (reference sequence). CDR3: CATRVGGISNQPQHF. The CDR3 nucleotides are TGTGCCACCAGGGTGGGAGGCATTAGCAATCAGCCCCAGCATTTT.

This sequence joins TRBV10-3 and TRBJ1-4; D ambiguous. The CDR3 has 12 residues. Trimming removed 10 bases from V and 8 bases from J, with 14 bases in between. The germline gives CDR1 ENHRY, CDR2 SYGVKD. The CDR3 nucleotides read TGTGCCACCTCGAGGCAGGAGGAAAAACTGTTTTTT. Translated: CATSRQEEKLFF.

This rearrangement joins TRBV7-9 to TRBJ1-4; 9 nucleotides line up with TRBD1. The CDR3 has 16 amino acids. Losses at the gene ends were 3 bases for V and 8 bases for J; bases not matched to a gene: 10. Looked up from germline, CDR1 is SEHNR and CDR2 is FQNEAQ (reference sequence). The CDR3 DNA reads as TGTGCCAGCAGCTTCTCGGGACAGGGACTTTTGGAAAAACTGTTTTTT. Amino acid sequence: CASSFSGQGLLEKLFF.

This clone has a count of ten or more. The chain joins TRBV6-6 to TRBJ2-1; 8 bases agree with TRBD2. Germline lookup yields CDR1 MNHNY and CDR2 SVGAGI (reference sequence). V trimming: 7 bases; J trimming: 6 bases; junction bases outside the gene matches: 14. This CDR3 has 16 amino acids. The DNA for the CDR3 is TGTGCCAGCACCGACAGAAGCGGGGGCTCTAGCAATGAGCAGTTCTTC. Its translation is CASTDRSGGSSNEQFF.

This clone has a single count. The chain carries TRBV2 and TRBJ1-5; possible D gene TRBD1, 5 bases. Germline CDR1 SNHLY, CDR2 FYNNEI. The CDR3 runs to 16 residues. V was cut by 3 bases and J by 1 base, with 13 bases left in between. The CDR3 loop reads CASSESKGPSNQPQHF. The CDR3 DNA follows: TGTGCCAGCAGTGAGTCAAAGGGACCCAGCAATCAGCCCCAGCATTTT.

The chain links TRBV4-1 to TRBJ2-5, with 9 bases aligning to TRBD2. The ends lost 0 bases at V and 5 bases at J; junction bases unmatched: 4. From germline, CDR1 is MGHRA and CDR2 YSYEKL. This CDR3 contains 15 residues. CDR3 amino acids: CASSQDGGGVETQYF. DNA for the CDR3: TGCGCCAGCAGCCAAGACGGCGGGGGGGTTGAGACCCAGTACTTC.

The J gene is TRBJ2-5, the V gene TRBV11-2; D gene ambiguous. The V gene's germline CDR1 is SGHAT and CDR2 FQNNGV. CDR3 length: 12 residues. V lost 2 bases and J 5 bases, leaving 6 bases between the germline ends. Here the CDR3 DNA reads TGTGCCAGCAGCTTAAACCCCGAGACCCAGTACTTC. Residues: CASSLNPETQYF.

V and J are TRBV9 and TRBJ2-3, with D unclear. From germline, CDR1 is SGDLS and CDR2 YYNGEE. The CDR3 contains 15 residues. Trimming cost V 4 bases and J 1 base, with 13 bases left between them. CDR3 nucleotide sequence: TGTGCCAGCAGCCCCACGGTCCGCGGCACAGATACGCAGTATTTT. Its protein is CASSPTVRGTDTQYF.